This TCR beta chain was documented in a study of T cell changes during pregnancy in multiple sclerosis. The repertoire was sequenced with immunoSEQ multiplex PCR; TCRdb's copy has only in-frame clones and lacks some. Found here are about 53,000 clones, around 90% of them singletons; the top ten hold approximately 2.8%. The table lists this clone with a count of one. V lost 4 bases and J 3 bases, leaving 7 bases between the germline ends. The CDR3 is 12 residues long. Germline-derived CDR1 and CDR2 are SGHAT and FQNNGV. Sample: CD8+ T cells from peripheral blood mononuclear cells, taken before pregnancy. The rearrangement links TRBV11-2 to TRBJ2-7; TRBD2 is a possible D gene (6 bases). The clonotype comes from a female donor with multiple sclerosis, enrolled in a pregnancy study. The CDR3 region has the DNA TGTGCCAGCAGCTCGGGACTCTACGAGCAGTACTTC. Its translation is CASSSGLYEQYF.